These T cell receptor beta chains were read from a single sample in a study of T cells in pancreatic ductal adenocarcinoma. TCRdb keeps only in-frame clones here, not all; method: immunoSEQ multiplex PCR. The table includes roughly 100,000 clones, about 95% detected once. Sequenced sample: PBMCs. These receptors all come from a human donor with pancreatic ductal adenocarcinoma. The CDR3 runs from the conserved cysteine through the conserved F or W. The order of the fields is D gene, J gene, clone size, V gene, CDR3 DNA, CDR3 protein. The D gene is left open where the match is weak. Where a row states a size, it is once, few, many or the class of an expanded clone; other rows omit it.

TRBD1	TRBJ2-2	NA	TRBV5-6	TGTGCCAGCAGCTTCCTGGACAGGGCCGCCGGGGAGCTGTTTTTT	CASSFLDRAAGELFF
NA	TRBJ1-1	once	TRBV30	TGTGCCTGGACAACGGGAGGGACTGAAGCTTTCTTT	CAWTTGGTEAFF
TRBD1	TRBJ2-3	few	TRBV2	TGTGCCAGCAGGAACAGGGGAAGCACAGATACGCAGTATTTT	CASRNRGSTDTQYF
TRBD1	TRBJ2-3	NA	TRBV7-2	TGTGCCAGCGCACCACAGGGGGGAACAGATACGCAGTATTTT	CASAPQGGTDTQYF
TRBD1	TRBJ2-7	NA	TRBV30	TGTGCCTACCACAGGGGGCGAGACGAGCAGTACTTC	CAYHRGRDEQYF
TRBD1	TRBJ2-7	NA	TRBV5-6	TGTGCCAGCAGCTCCGGACAGGGCGACGAGCAGTACTTC	CASSSGQGDEQYF
NA	TRBJ2-5	NA	TRBV6-5	TGTGCCAGCAGAATGGGAGTGGAGACCCAGTACTTC	CASRMGVETQYF
NA	TRBJ1-5	NA	TRBV7-2	TGTGCCAGCAGCTTAGAGTGGAGGGGAACCGGCAGACAGCCCCAGCATTTT	CASSLEWRGTGRQPQHF
NA	TRBJ2-5	NA	TRBV6-5	TGTGCCAGCAGTTACAACCTACAAGAGACCCAGTACTTC	CASSYNLQETQYF
NA	TRBJ2-7	NA	TRBV10-3	TGTGCCATCAGTCCGGCGACAAGCTCCTACGAGCAGTACTTC	CAISPATSSYEQYF
TRBD1	TRBJ2-3	NA	TRBV19	TGTGCCAGTAGTATGACAGGGGGCGGCACAGATACGCAGTATTTT	CASSMTGGGTDTQYF
NA	TRBJ2-7	NA	TRBV5-1	TGCGCCAGCAGCTCCAGGTTCACCTACGAGCAGTACTTC	CASSSRFTYEQYF
NA	TRBJ2-5	NA	TRBV18	TGTGCCAGCTCACCACCGTCTAGGTCCCAAGAGACCCAGTACTTC	CASSPPSRSQETQYF
TRBD1	TRBJ2-5	NA	TRBV27	TGTGCCAGCAGTTGGGGACAGGGTGGGGAGACCCAGTACTTC	CASSWGQGGETQYF
NA	TRBJ2-1	NA	TRBV7-9	TGTGCCAGCAGCTCCGCCGGGACTCCGGGTGGTGAGCAGTTCTTC	CASSSAGTPGGEQFF
NA	TRBJ1-1	few	TRBV19	TGTGCCAGTAGTCCCTTCGGGGTTAACACTGAAGCTTTCTTT	CASSPFGVNTEAFF
NA	TRBJ2-5	once	TRBV2	TGTGCCAGCAGCCAGGGACACCTACAAGAGACCCAGTACTTC	CASSQGHLQETQYF
NA	TRBJ2-2	once	TRBV7-9	TGTGCCAGCGGAAGGGGTTCCACCGGGGAGCTGTTTTTT	CASGRGSTGELFF
NA	TRBJ2-2	NA	TRBV7-3	TGTGCCAGCAGCCGGAGTGTCACCGGGGAGCTGTTTTTT	CASSRSVTGELFF
NA	TRBJ2-5	NA	TRBV7-2	TGTGCCAGCAGCTCTCGCGGCCTCCAAGAGACCCAGTACTTC	CASSSRGLQETQYF
NA	TRBJ1-3	NA	TRBV4-1	TGCGCCAGCAGCCAAGATCCGGGGGGCGCCGGTGGAAACACCATATATTTT	CASSQDPGGAGGNTIYF
TRBD2	TRBJ2-2	NA	TRBV5-1	TGCGCCAGCAGCTTCGGGAGGATAGCGGGGAACACCGGGGAGCTGTTTTTT	CASSFGRIAGNTGELFF
TRBD1	TRBJ2-1	NA	TRBV11-1	TGTGCCAGCAGCTTAGGGACAGGGACTTACAATGAGCAGTTCTTC	CASSLGTGTYNEQFF
NA	TRBJ2-3	NA	TRBV28	TGTGCCAGCAGTACACTACCAAGCACAGATACGCAGTATTTT	CASSTLPSTDTQYF
NA	TRBJ2-1	NA	TRBV30	TGTGCCTGGAATCCAGCGACGGATGAGCAGTTCTTC	CAWNPATDEQFF
TRBD2	TRBJ2-2	NA	TRBV9	TGTGCCAGCAGCGTCCCTTTAGCGGGAGGGGGCACCGGGGAGCTGTTTTTT	CASSVPLAGGGTGELFF
NA	TRBJ2-5	once	TRBV11-3	TGTGCCAGCAGCTTAGGCCGGGGGTACGCAGAGACCCAGTACTTC	CASSLGRGYAETQYF
TRBD1	TRBJ2-7	NA	TRBV6-6	TGTGCCAGCAGTGACAGGGAAGCTGCCGAGCAGTACTTC	CASSDREAAEQYF
NA	TRBJ2-2	once	TRBV4-3	TGCGCCAGCAGCCAACTTACGAGAGACACCGGGGAGCTGTTTTTT	CASSQLTRDTGELFF